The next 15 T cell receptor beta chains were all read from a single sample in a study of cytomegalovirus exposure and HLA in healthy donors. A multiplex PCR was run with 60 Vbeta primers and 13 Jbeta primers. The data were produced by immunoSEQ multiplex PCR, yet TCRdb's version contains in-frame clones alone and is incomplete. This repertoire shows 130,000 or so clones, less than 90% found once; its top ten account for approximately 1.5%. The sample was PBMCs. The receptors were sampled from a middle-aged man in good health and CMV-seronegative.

CDR3 in amino acids: CASSLAFQGRELFF. The CDR3 DNA is TGTGCCAGCAGCTTAGCGTTTCAGGGCAGGGAGCTGTTTTTT. V gene TRBV7-6 combines with J gene TRBJ2-2, with D possibly matching TRBD1 (5 bases). Germline V gives CDR1 SGHVS, CDR2 FNYEAQ. The CDR3 is 14 residues long. The V and J ends lost 0 bases and 9 bases respectively, with 11 bases between them.

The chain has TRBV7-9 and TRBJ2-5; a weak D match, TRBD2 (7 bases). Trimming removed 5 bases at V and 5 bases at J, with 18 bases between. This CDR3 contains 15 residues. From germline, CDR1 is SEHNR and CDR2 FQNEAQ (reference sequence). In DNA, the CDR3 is TGTGCCAGCAGCCGGCGGGGGCGGACTTCGGAGACCCAGTACTTC. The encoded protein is CASSRRGRTSETQYF.

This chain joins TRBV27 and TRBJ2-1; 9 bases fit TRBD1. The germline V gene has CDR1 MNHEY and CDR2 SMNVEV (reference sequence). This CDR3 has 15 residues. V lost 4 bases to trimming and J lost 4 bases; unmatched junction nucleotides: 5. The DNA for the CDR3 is TGTGCCAGCAGTTCTACAGGGGGCTGGTACAATGAGCAGTTCTTC. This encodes CASSSTGGWYNEQFF.

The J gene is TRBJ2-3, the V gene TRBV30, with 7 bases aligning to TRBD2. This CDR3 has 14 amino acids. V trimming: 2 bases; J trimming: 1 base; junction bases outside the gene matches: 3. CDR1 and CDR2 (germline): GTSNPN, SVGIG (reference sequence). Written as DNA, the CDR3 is TGTGCCTGGAGTCCGGGACTACGCACAGATACGCAGTATTTT. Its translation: CAWSPGLRTDTQYF.

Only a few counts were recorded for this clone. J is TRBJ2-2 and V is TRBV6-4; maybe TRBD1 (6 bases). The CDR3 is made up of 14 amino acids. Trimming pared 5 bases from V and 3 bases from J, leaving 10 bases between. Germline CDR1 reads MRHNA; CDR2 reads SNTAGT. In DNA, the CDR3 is TGTGCCAGCAGTAAATCAGGGGACACCGGGGAGCTGTTTTTT. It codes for CASSKSGDTGELFF.

In nucleotides, the CDR3 is TGTGCCAGCAGTGCCGGGTCCTATGGCTACACCTTC. The encoded protein is CASSAGSYGYTF. The chain carries TRBV6-6 and TRBJ1-2; no reliable D call. V was trimmed by 5 bases and J by 4 bases, leaving 8 bases between them. Germline V lookup: CDR1 MNHNY, CDR2 SVGAGI (reference sequence). The CDR3 covers 12 residues.

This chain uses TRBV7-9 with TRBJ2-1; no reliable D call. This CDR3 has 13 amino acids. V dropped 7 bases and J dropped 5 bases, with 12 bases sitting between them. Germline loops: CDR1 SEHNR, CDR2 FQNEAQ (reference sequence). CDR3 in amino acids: CASKLLVDNEQFF. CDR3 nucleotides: TGTGCCAGCAAGTTGCTAGTGGACAATGAGCAGTTCTTC.

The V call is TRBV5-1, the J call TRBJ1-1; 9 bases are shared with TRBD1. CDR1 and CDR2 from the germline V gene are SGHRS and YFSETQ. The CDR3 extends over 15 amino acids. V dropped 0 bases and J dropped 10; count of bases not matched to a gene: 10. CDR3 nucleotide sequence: TGCGCCAGCAGCTTGGACAGGGGGCAAAGGGGGGGAGCTTTCTTT. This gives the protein CASSLDRGQRGGAFF.

The CDR3 DNA sequence: TGCGCCAGCAGCGGGGGGACAGGGGGAGATCAGCCCCAGCATTTT. Amino acids: CASSGGTGGDQPQHF. The chain couples TRBV5-1 to TRBJ1-5, with TRBD1 matching 11 bases. The CDR3 spans 15 residues. Germline CDR1 is SGHRS and CDR2 is YFSETQ. V trimming: 4 bases; J trimming: 5 bases; junction bases outside the gene matches: 5.

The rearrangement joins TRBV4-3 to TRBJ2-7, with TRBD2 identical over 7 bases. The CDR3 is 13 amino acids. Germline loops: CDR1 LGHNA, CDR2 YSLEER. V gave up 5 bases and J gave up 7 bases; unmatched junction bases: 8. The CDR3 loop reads CASSRGAGSEQYF. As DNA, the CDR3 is TGCGCCAGCAGCAGGGGAGCGGGGTCTGAGCAGTACTTC.

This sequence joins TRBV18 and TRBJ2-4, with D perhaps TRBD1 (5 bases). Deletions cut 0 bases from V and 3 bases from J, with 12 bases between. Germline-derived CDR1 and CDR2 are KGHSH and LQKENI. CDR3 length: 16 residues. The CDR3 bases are TGTGCCAGCTCACCACCGGGTAGGGGCGACAAAAACATTCAGTACTTC. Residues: CASSPPGRGDKNIQYF.

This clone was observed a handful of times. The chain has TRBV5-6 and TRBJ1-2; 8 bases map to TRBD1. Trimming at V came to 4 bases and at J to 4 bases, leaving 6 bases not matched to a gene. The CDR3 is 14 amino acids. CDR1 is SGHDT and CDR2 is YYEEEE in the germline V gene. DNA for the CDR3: TGTGCCAGCAGCGAAGGGACAGGTGGCTATGGCTACACCTTC. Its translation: CASSEGTGGYGYTF.

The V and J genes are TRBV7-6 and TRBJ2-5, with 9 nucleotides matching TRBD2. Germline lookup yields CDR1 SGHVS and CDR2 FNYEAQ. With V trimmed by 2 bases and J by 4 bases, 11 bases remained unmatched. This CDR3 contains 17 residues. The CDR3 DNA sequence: TGTGCCAGCAGCTTACGTTTTAGCGGGAGAAATCCAGAGACCCAGTACTTC. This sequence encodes CASSLRFSGRNPETQYF.

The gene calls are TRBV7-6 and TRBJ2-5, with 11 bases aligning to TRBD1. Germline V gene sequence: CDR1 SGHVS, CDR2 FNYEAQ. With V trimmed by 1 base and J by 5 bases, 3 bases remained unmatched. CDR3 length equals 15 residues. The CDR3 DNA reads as TGTGCCAGCAGCTTAGGCCGGACAGGGGGCGAGACCCAGTACTTC. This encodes CASSLGRTGGETQYF.

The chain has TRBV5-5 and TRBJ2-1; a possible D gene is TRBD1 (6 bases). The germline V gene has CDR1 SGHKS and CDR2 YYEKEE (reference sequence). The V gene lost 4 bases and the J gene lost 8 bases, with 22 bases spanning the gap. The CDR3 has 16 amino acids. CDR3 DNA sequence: TGTGCCAGCAGCAGCACAGGGTTGCCCGGTAGAGATGAGCAGTTCTTC. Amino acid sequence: CASSSTGLPGRDEQFF. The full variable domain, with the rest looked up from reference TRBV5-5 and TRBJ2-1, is DAGVTQSPTHLIKTRGQQVTLRCSPISGHKSVSWYQQVLGQGPQFIFQYYEKEERGRGNFPDRFSARQFPNYSSELNVNALLLGDSALYLCASSSTGLPGRDEQFFGPGTRLTVL.